Sequencing of this T cell receptor beta chain was carried out in a study of CD8 T cells in Susac syndrome. RNA was extracted with the RNeasy kit, and a quantity of 0.5 to 1 ug was reverse transcribed using random hexamers. Amplification of TCR beta CDR3 across 54 Vbeta and 13 Jbeta was performed with immunoSEQ multiplex PCR. TCRdb itself ran the immunoSEQ multiplex PCR reads through MiXCR, one entry per CDR3 protein. The data hold more than 200,000 distinct CDR3 sequences, with roughly 93% observed a single time. TEMRA cells were enriched by FACS, and CD4+ and CD8+ T cells were negatively isolated. For this clonotype: Germline and junction disagree at one end, which may indicate a read error.

This TCR derives from a human donor with multiple sclerosis. The sequenced material came from CD4+ T cells from PBMCs.

CDR3 region: CSARGVGGTIYF. CDR3 DNA: TGCAGCGCTAGAGGAGTGGGAGGGACCATATATTTT. The chain employs TRBV20-1 and TRBJ1-3, with D unresolved. The germline V gene has CDR1 DFQATT and CDR2 SNEGSKA (reference sequence). The CDR3 is 12 amino acids.